This T cell receptor (beta chain) was sequenced during a study of somatic mutations in cytotoxic T cells in rheumatoid arthritis. Study conclusions and caveats: Measured CD8+ T-cell clonality, a value compared between rheumatoid arthritis patients and age-matched healthy controls, did not differ significantly. Patients with rheumatoid arthritis, but not healthy controls, had CD8+ clonality that increased with age.

Germline-derived CDR1 and CDR2 are SGHTA and FQGTGA. The CDR3 sequence is 16 residues long. V lost 0 bases and J lost 4; bases outside the gene matches: 6. Study processing details: Seldom did patient CD8+ clones exceeding 1% match published virus-specific TCRB sequences. The assay was immunoSEQ multiplex PCR, and TCRdb's table has in-frame clones only and misses some. V and J calls and clone size are those listed in that table; D and trimming were worked out from the DNA. The sample has roughly 20,000 clones, just under 80% seen once. With respect to this clone: Its specificity is unknown.

V gene TRBV7-3 combines with J gene TRBJ2-7, with TRBD2 matching 10 bases. Sequencing was done on a sample of CD8+ T cells sorted from blood. This receptor was obtained from an adult with rheumatoid arthritis. The CDR3 sequence is CASSLTESGGAYEQYF. CDR3 DNA sequence: TGTGCCAGCAGCTTAACGGAAAGCGGGGGGGCATACGAGCAGTACTTC.